This TCR beta chain was observed in a study of blood T cell repertoires in COVID-19. Study background: COVID-19 samples, acute and convalescent, were from the United States, Italy and Spain.

The CDR3 contains 12 residues. Trimming removed 6 bases from V and 5 bases from J, with 8 bases in between. Germline CDR1 MNHEY, CDR2 SVGAGI. Libraries were prepared by immunoSEQ multiplex PCR; TCRdb keeps only in-frame clonotypes and omits some of them. Of about 120,000 clones in the sample, about 85% were seen once. The gene calls are TRBV6-5 and TRBJ2-1; D perhaps matches TRBD2 (5 bases). The sequencing input was peripheral blood. The receptor comes from a man in his 60s with acute or convalescent COVID-19. CDR3 sequence reads: CASSLGDNEQFF. In DNA, the CDR3 is TGTGCCAGCAGCCTGGGAGACAATGAGCAGTTCTTC.